Below are 6 T cell receptor beta chains sequenced from a single sample in a study of T cell responses to AZD1222 COVID-19 vaccine. Profiled with immunoSEQ multiplex PCR; TCRdb holds only in-frame clones, not every one. The data show 110,000 to 150,000 clones, with 75% to 90% seen just once and roughly 1.7% held by the top ten. The sequenced sample was peripheral blood, obtained on day 0 of AZD1222 vaccination. The receptors derive from an adult in good health.

The J gene is TRBJ2-7, the V gene TRBV2, with D maybe TRBD2 (5 bases). V dropped 7 bases and J dropped 2 bases, with 18 bases sitting between them. The CDR3 length is 15 residues. The germline gives CDR1 SNHLY, CDR2 FYNNEI. The CDR3 nucleotides read TGTGCCAGCACCCAAGCGGCCCAACCCACCTACGAGCAGTACTTC. Amino acid sequence: CASTQAAQPTYEQYF.

The chain uses TRBV4-2 and TRBJ1-4; maybe TRBD1 (5 bases). This CDR3 region has 15 residues. Trimming took 4 bases from V and 5 from J, leaving 14 bases between them. Germline V gives CDR1 LGHNA, CDR2 YNFKEQ. DNA of the CDR3: TGTGCCAGCAGCCCACAATGGGACCTAAATGAAAAACTGTTTTTT. It codes for CASSPQWDLNEKLFF.

The gene calls are TRBV5-4 and TRBJ2-2, with TRBD1 matching over 7 bases. Unmatched junction bases numbered 10, after V lost 3 bases and J lost 8 bases. The length of the CDR3 is 15 residues. The germline CDR1 and CDR2 sequences are SGHNT and YYREEE (reference sequence). Here the CDR3 reads CASSSLTGSAGELFF. DNA of the CDR3: TGTGCCAGCAGCTCCCTGACAGGGTCAGCGGGGGAGCTGTTTTTT. Drawing the rest from reference TRBV5-4 and TRBJ2-2, the complete variable domain is ETGVTQSPTHLIKTRGQQVTLRCSSQSGHNTVSWYQQALGQGPQFIFQYYREEENGRGNFPPRFSGLQFPNYSSELNVNALELDDSALYLCASSSLTGSAGELFFGEGSRLTVL.

V and J are TRBV11-2 and TRBJ2-7, with TRBD2 matching 7 bases. The germline V gene has CDR1 SGHAT and CDR2 FQNNGV. The trim removed 2 bases at V and 3 bases at J, leaving 4 bases unmatched. The CDR3 totals 14 residues. CDR3: CASSLPAGDYEQYF. The CDR3 nucleotides are TGTGCCAGCAGCTTACCGGCGGGAGACTACGAGCAGTACTTC. Supplemented by reference TRBV11-2 and TRBJ2-7, the full variable domain reads EAGVAQSPRYKIIEKRQSVAFWCNPISGHATLYWYQQILGQGPKLLIQFQNNGVVDDSQLPKDRFSAERLKGVDSTLKIQPAKLEDSAVYLCASSLPAGDYEQYFGPGTRLTVT.

This chain links TRBV9 with TRBJ1-5; the D is unclear. CDR3 length: 14 residues. Trimming pared 3 bases from V and 3 bases from J, leaving 10 bases between. The germline V gene encodes CDR1 SGDLS and CDR2 YYNGEE. CDR3 sequence (DNA): TGTGCCAGCAGCGAACAAGCGGTCAATCAGCCCCAGCATTTT. It encodes CASSEQAVNQPQHF. Supplemented by reference TRBV9 and TRBJ1-5, the full variable domain reads DSGVTQTPKHLITATGQRVTLRCSPRSGDLSVYWYQQSLDQGLQFLIQYYNGEERAKGNILERFSAQQFPDLHSELNLSSLELGDSALYFCASSEQAVNQPQHFGDGTRLSIL.

This rearrangement joins TRBV29-1 to TRBJ1-2; D not resolved. CDR1 is SQVTM, CDR2 ANQGSEA, per germline. The CDR3 extends over 12 amino acids. Trimming removed 7 bases at V and 4 bases at J, with 13 bases between. CDR3 DNA sequence: TGCAGCGGGAGGGAAGGCACCTATGGCTACACCTTC. Translating it yields CSGREGTYGYTF.